The 8 T cell receptor beta chains given below trace back to one sample, sequenced in a study of blood T cell repertoires in COVID-19. The data were produced by immunoSEQ multiplex PCR, yet TCRdb's version contains in-frame clones alone and is incomplete. The sample yields about 200,000 clones, 86% seen once. The specimen sequenced was peripheral blood. The receptors were gathered from a man in his forties or fifties with acute or convalescent COVID-19.

V is TRBV7-8 and J is TRBJ1-6; no clear D. The germline V gene encodes CDR1 SGHVS and CDR2 FQNEAQ. This CDR3 comprises 15 residues. V lost 4 bases and J lost 5, with 12 bases in between. CDR3 loop: CASSSAGLNNSPLHF. CDR3 nucleotide sequence: TGTGCCAGCAGCTCTGCGGGGTTGAATAATTCACCCCTCCACTTT.

The chain links TRBV11-1 to TRBJ2-2; D is uncertain. The CDR3 has 13 amino acids. Per germline, CDR1 SGHAT and CDR2 FQDESV (reference sequence). V lost 2 bases and J lost 5, with 6 bases in between. CDR3 nucleotides: TGTGCCAGCAGCTTACAGACTACCGGGGAGCTGTTTTTT. Translation: CASSLQTTGELFF.

The V gene is TRBV30, the J gene TRBJ2-7; TRBD2 is a possible D gene (6 bases). Germline V CDR1 and CDR2: GTSNPN, SVGIG (reference sequence). Trimming removed 0 bases from V and 4 bases from J, with 22 bases in between. This CDR3 spans 17 amino acids. Here the CDR3 reads CAWSVRRGHGGPYEQYF. The CDR3 nucleotides are TGTGCCTGGAGTGTACGTCGTGGGCACGGGGGTCCGTACGAGCAGTACTTC.

The rearrangement links TRBV10-3 to TRBJ1-5; maybe TRBD1 (6 bases). CDR3 length: 17 amino acids. V lost 4 bases and J 6 bases, leaving 22 bases between the germline ends. CDR1 is ENHRY, CDR2 SYGVKD, per germline. CDR3 residues: CAISAGEGGRRGQPQHF. The CDR3 nucleotides are TGTGCCATCAGTGCAGGGGAGGGGGGGCGCCGCGGTCAGCCCCAGCATTTT.

CDR3 sequence (DNA): TGTGCCAGCTCGCCGGAACGGGGGAGGGACTATGGCTACACCTTC. Amino acid sequence: CASSPERGRDYGYTF. The gene calls are TRBV18 and TRBJ1-2; maybe TRBD1 (5 bases). Trimming removed 6 bases from V and 3 bases from J, with 17 bases in between. Germline loops: CDR1 KGHSH, CDR2 LQKENI. CDR3 length: 15 amino acids.

This chain connects TRBV3-1 (or the pseudogene TRBV3-2) to TRBJ1-3; D not resolved. Germline-derived CDR1 and CDR2 are LGHDT and YNNKEL (reference sequence). The V and J ends lost 1 base and 1 base respectively, with 5 bases between them. The CDR3 runs 14 residues. The CDR3 nucleotides read TGTGCCAGCAGCCAAGCTAGATCTGGAAACACCATATATTTT. Translation gives CASSQARSGNTIYF.

This clone was seen a few times. The rearrangement links TRBV19 to TRBJ2-1, with 14 bases aligning to TRBD2. The CDR3 loop spans 16 amino acids. Germline V gene sequence: CDR1 LNHDA, CDR2 SQIVND (reference sequence). V trimming: 8 bases; J trimming: 1 base; junction bases outside the gene matches: 4. CDR3 DNA sequence: TGTGCCAGTCGACTAGCGGGGGGGCAATCCTACAATGAGCAGTTCTTC. Encoded protein: CASRLAGGQSYNEQFF.

The chain links TRBV18 to TRBJ2-1, with D possibly TRBD1 on 7 matching bases. This CDR3 has 14 residues. Trimming left V 4 bases short and J 5 bases short, with 12 bases between. Germline V CDR1 and CDR2: KGHSH, LQKENI. DNA for the CDR3: TGTGCCAGCTCACGGACTACAGGGGACAATGAGCAGTTCTTC. Translation: CASSRTTGDNEQFF.